A single sample gave rise to the 10 T cell receptor beta chains below, sequenced in a study of blood T cell repertoires in COVID-19. Generated by immunoSEQ multiplex PCR, the TCRdb table keeps only in-frame clones and is missing some. The data hold roughly 87,000 clones, with around 86% observed a single time. Sequences were obtained from peripheral blood. The receptors were sampled from a woman between 65 and 79 years old with acute or convalescent COVID-19.

The V and J genes are TRBV6-5 and TRBJ1-5; 7 positions agree with TRBD1. Trimming removed 8 bases from V and 0 bases from J; junction bases left unmatched: 7. In germline, CDR1 is MNHEY, CDR2 SVGAGI. CDR3 length: 15 amino acids. The CDR3 nucleotides read TGTGCCAGCCGGGGACAGAGATCTAGCAATCAGCCCCAGCATTTT. It translates to CASRGQRSSNQPQHF.

CDR3 nucleotide sequence: TGTGCCAGCAGCCCGACTAGCAGTAGTTCCTACGAGCAGTACTTC. The encoded protein is CASSPTSSSSYEQYF. V gene TRBV7-2 combines with J gene TRBJ2-7; 7 bases are shared with TRBD2. The CDR3 is made up of 15 amino acids. From germline, CDR1 is SGHTA and CDR2 FQGNSA. Trimming took 5 bases from V and 1 from J; bases not matched to a gene: 8.

This clone was counted only a few times. This chain uses TRBV19 with TRBJ1-6, with 7 bases aligning to TRBD1. CDR3 size: 14 residues. The V gene end was trimmed by 7 bases and the J gene end by 8 bases; junction bases not matched to a gene: 8. Germline values: CDR1 LNHDA, CDR2 SQIVND (reference sequence). DNA for the CDR3: TGTGCCAGTACCTCGACAGGGTGGGATTCACCCCTCCACTTT. Translated: CASTSTGWDSPLHF.

This clone was seen once. The V and J genes are TRBV19 and TRBJ2-3, with 10 bases that match TRBD1. Germline V lookup: CDR1 LNHDA, CDR2 SQIVND (reference sequence). Trimming took 6 bases from V and 5 from J; bases not matched to a gene: 8. This CDR3 spans 15 amino acids. The CDR3 region has the DNA TGTGCCAGTAGCCAAAGGACAGGGGGAAAAGATACGCAGTATTTT. Protein sequence: CASSQRTGGKDTQYF. Filled out from reference TRBV19 and TRBJ2-3, the complete variable domain reads DGGITQSPKYLFRKEGQNVTLSCEQNLNHDAMYWYRQDPGQGLRLIYYSQIVNDFQKGDIAEGYSVSREKKESFPLTVTSAQKNPTAFYLCASSQRTGGKDTQYFGPGTRLTVL.

The chain combines TRBV15 with TRBJ2-7; 9 bases map to TRBD1. Germline CDR1 LNHNV, CDR2 YYDKDF (reference sequence). V lost 3 bases to trimming and J lost 6 bases; unmatched junction nucleotides: 6. The CDR3 is 14 amino acids. In nucleotides, the CDR3 is TGTGCCACCAGCAGCTCCGGGACAGGGTCCGAGCAGTACTTC. Translating gives CATSSSGTGSEQYF.

The chain has TRBV9 and TRBJ2-1, with 8 bases fitting TRBD2. This CDR3 has 14 residues. The V gene's germline CDR1 is SGDLS and CDR2 YYNGEE. V lost 4 bases and J lost 8; bases outside the gene matches: 8. The CDR3 DNA reads TGTGCCAGCAGCCCCGGGACTAGATGGGATGAGCAGTTCTTC. As protein: CASSPGTRWDEQFF.

This clone appeared a few times. CDR3 residues: CASTGEGGWNGYTF. For the CDR3, the DNA is TGTGCCAGCACCGGCGAGGGGGGGTGGAATGGCTACACCTTC. This chain uses TRBV6-5 with TRBJ1-2, with D possibly TRBD1 on 6 matching bases. The V and J ends lost 7 bases and 6 bases respectively, with 18 bases between them. Germline-derived CDR1 and CDR2 are MNHEY and SVGAGI. CDR3 size: 14 residues.

V and J are TRBV2 and TRBJ1-4; no clear D gene. This CDR3 is 14 amino acids long. Trimming left V 9 bases short and J 6 bases short, with 17 bases between. The V gene's germline CDR1 is SNHLY and CDR2 FYNNEI. The CDR3 coding sequence is TGTGCCAGAGGAGGTGGCAGCGCTTATGAAAAACTGTTTTTT. Translated, it gives CARGGGSAYEKLFF.

This clone was observed a handful of times. The chain employs TRBV11-3 and TRBJ2-1; 9 nucleotides line up with TRBD2. V trimming: 6 bases; J trimming: 5 bases; junction bases outside the gene matches: 11. The CDR3 is 16 amino acids. CDR1 is SGHNT and CDR2 is YENEEA in the germline V gene. Written as DNA, the CDR3 is TGTGCCAGCAGTCCCGACGGGACTAGCTTTAACAATGAGCAGTTCTTC. Its translation is CASSPDGTSFNNEQFF.

The chain links TRBV5-1 to TRBJ1-6, with D tentatively TRBD1 (5 bases). V was cut by 0 bases and J by 7 bases, with 11 bases left in between. The CDR3 is 15 amino acids. CDR1 is SGHRS, CDR2 YFSETQ, per germline. The CDR3 bases are TGCGCCAGCAGCTTGGAAGGGGTCACGAATTCACCCCTCCACTTT. Protein sequence: CASSLEGVTNSPLHF.